The rows below give T cell receptor beta chains drawn from one sample of a study of T cell responses to AZD1222 COVID-19 vaccine. Data came from immunoSEQ multiplex PCR; TCRdb stores just in-frame clones and leaves some out. The repertoire holds about 150,000 clones, with around 90% as singletons. The sample was peripheral blood, taken 28 days after the second AZD1222 dose. These receptors were collected from an adult who received the AZD1222 COVID-19 vaccine. Both conserved end residues are part of each CDR3. D genes are given only for firm matches. The size of a clone is reported for some rows only, either as once, few or many, or as a class for expanded clones.

.	TRBJ1-6	TRBV4-2	.	CASSRGEDSPLHF	TGTGCCAGCTCCCGGGGGGAGGATTCACCCCTCCACTTT
TRBD1	TRBJ1-5	TRBV2	once	CASSERTGVNLGNQPQHF	TGTGCCAGCAGTGAAAGGACAGGTGTCAATCTCGGCAATCAGCCCCAGCATTTT
.	TRBJ2-1	TRBV5-1	.	CASSLEAFSSYNEQFF	TGCGCCAGCAGCTTGGAAGCGTTTAGCTCCTACAATGAGCAGTTCTTC
.	TRBJ2-3	TRBV7-9	.	CASRHKPGTLATDTQYF	TGTGCCAGCAGACATAAACCCGGGACCCTCGCCACAGATACGCAGTATTTT
TRBD1	TRBJ1-5	TRBV4-1	.	CASSHADRGRVNQPQHF	TGCGCCAGCAGCCACGCCGACAGGGGGCGAGTCAATCAGCCCCAGCATTTT
TRBD1	TRBJ1-2	TRBV28	few	CASTPWTGANYGYTF	TGTGCCAGCACCCCGTGGACAGGGGCCAACTATGGCTACACCTTC
TRBD1	TRBJ1-5	TRBV19	once	CASSTGQGTDQPQHF	TGTGCCAGTAGTACCGGACAGGGGACGGATCAGCCCCAGCATTTT
.	TRBJ1-2	TRBV6-2/TRBV6-3	.	CASSYSRSVFRRGYTF	TGTGCCAGCAGTTACTCGAGAAGCGTATTTCGACGGGGCTACACCTTC
.	TRBJ1-2	TRBV4-2	.	CASSPALSGGAESGYTF	TGTGCCAGCAGCCCAGCCTTATCGGGGGGCGCAGAATCTGGCTACACCTTC
TRBD1	TRBJ1-1	TRBV5-1	.	CASRWEERDRGLRDTEAFF	TGCGCCAGCAGATGGGAAGAACGGGACAGGGGGCTTAGGGACACTGAAGCTTTCTTT
.	TRBJ2-7	TRBV4-1	.	CASSHPGEAYEQYF	TGCGCCAGCAGCCACCCTGGGGAGGCCTACGAGCAGTACTTC
.	TRBJ1-1	TRBV4-1	.	CASSQADTTEAFF	TGCGCCAGCAGCCAAGCCGATACAACTGAAGCTTTCTTT
TRBD1	TRBJ2-5	TRBV6-5	.	CASRQAGGETQYF	TGTGCCAGCAGGCAGGCAGGGGGAGAGACCCAGTACTTC
TRBD1	TRBJ2-7	TRBV28	.	CASSPFRDRGNEQYF	TGTGCCAGCAGTCCTTTTCGGGACAGGGGTAACGAGCAGTACTTC
.	TRBJ1-1	TRBV25-1	.	CASREGLTEAFF	TGTGCCAGCAGGGAGGGTTTGACTGAAGCTTTCTTT
.	TRBJ1-3	TRBV12-3/TRBV12-4	.	CASSFGQGNTIYF	TGTGCCAGCAGTTTCGGCCAGGGAAACACCATATATTTT
TRBD1	TRBJ1-6	TRBV27	.	CASSSRQGARHNSPLHF	TGTGCCAGCAGTTCGCGGCAGGGGGCGCGTCATAATTCACCCCTCCACTTT
.	TRBJ2-7	TRBV30	.	CAWSRGGAAYEQYF	TGTGCCTGGAGTAGGGGGGGGGCCGCCTACGAGCAGTACTTC
TRBD1	TRBJ2-2	TRBV9	.	CASSVDRGTGELFF	TGTGCCAGCAGCGTAGACAGGGGCACCGGGGAGCTGTTTTTT
.	TRBJ2-7	TRBV6-5	.	CASSRTPNRYEQYF	TGTGCCAGCAGTCGGACACCTAACCGATACGAGCAGTACTTC
TRBD1	TRBJ2-1	TRBV5-6	.	CASSSGDRGYNEQFF	TGTGCCAGCAGCTCCGGGGACAGGGGGTACAATGAGCAGTTCTTC
.	TRBJ1-2	TRBV20-1	.	CSASTLNYGYTF	TGCAGTGCTAGTACTCTTAACTATGGCTACACCTTC
.	TRBJ1-6	TRBV4-1	once	CASSLGGDSDSPLHF	TGCGCCAGCAGCCTAGGGGGGGATTCGGATTCACCCCTCCACTTT
.	TRBJ1-3	TRBV4-2	.	CASSQGVTSSGNTIYF	TGTGCCAGCAGCCAAGGAGTGACAAGCTCTGGAAACACCATATATTTT
TRBD1	TRBJ1-2	TRBV15	few	CATSGWGQEEGYTF	TGTGCCACCAGCGGATGGGGACAGGAGGAAGGCTACACCTTC
.	TRBJ1-2	TRBV9	.	CASSVVRGGYTF	TGTGCCAGCAGCGTAGTCCGAGGCGGCTACACCTTC
.	TRBJ2-3	TRBV29-1	.	CSDTGQDTDTQYF	TGCAGCGATACTGGCCAGGACACAGATACGCAGTATTTT
.	TRBJ1-2	TRBV18	once	CASSPYTGKVDYGYTF	TGTGCCAGCTCACCATATACAGGGAAAGTTGACTATGGCTACACCTTC
.	TRBJ2-3	TRBV2	.	CASGTWEKGDTQYF	TGTGCCAGCGGGACTTGGGAAAAGGGAGATACGCAGTATTTT
TRBD2	TRBJ2-1	TRBV19	.	CASSKAPGLAPNEQFF	TGTGCCAGTAGTAAGGCTCCGGGACTAGCCCCCAATGAGCAGTTCTTC
.	TRBJ1-4	TRBV3-1/TRBV3-2	.	CASSQGQVNEKLFF	TGTGCCAGCAGCCAAGGACAGGTTAATGAAAAACTGTTTTTT
.	TRBJ1-3	TRBV30	.	CAWSTLRQVLGNTIYF	TGTGCCTGGAGTACACTCCGACAGGTTCTCGGAAACACCATATATTTT
TRBD2	TRBJ2-2	TRBV9	once	CASSPLAAGGPRTGELFF	TGTGCCAGCAGCCCCCTCGCGGCGGGGGGGCCGCGGACCGGGGAGCTGTTTTTT
.	TRBJ1-1	TRBV6-5	.	CASSLTPWATEAFF	TGTGCCAGCAGCCTGACCCCTTGGGCTACTGAAGCTTTCTTT
.	TRBJ1-1	TRBV7-9	.	CASSGDTFEAFF	TGTGCCAGCAGCGGGGACACTTTTGAAGCTTTCTTT
.	TRBJ2-4	TRBV11-2	.	CASSLDRGNIQYF	TGTGCCAGCAGCTTAGATAGGGGTAACATTCAGTACTTC
.	TRBJ2-7	TRBV25-1	.	CASSASGGYEQYF	TGTGCCAGCAGTGCCTCCGGGGGTTACGAGCAGTACTTC
.	TRBJ1-2	TRBV27	.	CASSLLAGQGYTF	TGTGCCAGCAGTTTACTAGCAGGGCAAGGCTACACCTTC
TRBD1	TRBJ2-7	TRBV6-2/TRBV6-3	.	CASSRRSGTGLGEQYF	TGTGCCAGCAGCCGTCGCTCCGGGACAGGGCTGGGTGAGCAGTACTTC
TRBD1	TRBJ1-2	TRBV4-1	.	CASNQGQDHYGYTF	TGCGCCAGCAACCAAGGACAGGATCATTATGGCTACACCTTC
.	TRBJ2-5	TRBV6-5	.	CASGGGLDKETQYF	TGTGCCAGCGGGGGCGGACTGGACAAAGAGACCCAGTACTTC
TRBD1	TRBJ1-1	TRBV2	.	CASSSTGGNTEAFF	TGTGCCAGCAGTTCGACAGGGGGAAACACTGAAGCTTTCTTT
.	TRBJ2-1	TRBV18	.	CASSPQAEAYNEQFF	TGTGCCAGCTCACCCCAGGCGGAGGCCTACAATGAGCAGTTCTTC
.	TRBJ2-7	TRBV5-1	.	CASSLAKGAGYEQYF	TGCGCCAGCAGCTTGGCCAAAGGGGCAGGCTACGAGCAGTACTTC
.	TRBJ1-2	TRBV30	.	CACLLGQNGYTF	TGTGCCTGTTTACTAGGCCAAAATGGCTACACCTTC
.	TRBJ1-1	TRBV4-3	few	CASSQGQNTEAFF	TGCGCCAGCAGCCAAGGACAGAACACTGAAGCTTTCTTT
.	TRBJ1-4	TRBV10-2	once	CASSGDIPNEKLFF	TGCGCCAGCAGTGGGGACATCCCTAATGAAAAACTGTTTTTT
TRBD1	TRBJ2-1	TRBV5-8	few	CASSLGRGPIDEQFF	TGTGCCAGCAGCTTGGGAAGGGGGCCGATCGATGAGCAGTTCTTC
.	TRBJ2-7	TRBV4-2	.	CASSQDDWGQGSAEQYF	TGTGCCAGCAGCCAAGATGATTGGGGTCAAGGATCCGCCGAGCAGTACTTC
.	TRBJ1-1	TRBV5-1	.	CASSLEMGNTEAFF	TGCGCCAGCAGCTTGGAAATGGGGAACACTGAAGCTTTCTTT
.	TRBJ1-2	TRBV19	.	CASMSGQPPYGYTF	TGTGCCAGTATGTCGGGGCAGCCTCCCTATGGCTACACCTTC